This T cell receptor beta chain is drawn from a study of blood T cell repertoires in COVID-19. Whole-study context: Spain, Italy and the United States supplied samples that represented acute and convalescent COVID-19.

Only in-frame clones appear in the TCRdb table, and some are missing; sequencing was by immunoSEQ multiplex PCR. The sample lists some 220,000 clones, approximately 90% seen once, with 3.5% in the top ten. Cohort assignment relied on participant-reported clinical history. The germline V gene has CDR1 MNHEY and CDR2 SMNVEV (reference sequence). There are 17 residues in the CDR3. J gave up 1 base and V 5 bases, and 11 bases lay outside the gene matches. The chain combines TRBV27 with TRBJ1-5, with 7 positions matching TRBD1. The sequence derives from a woman between 18 and 30 years old in a cohort exposed to, infected with or recovered from COVID-19 (not recorded which). Material: PBMCs or T cells enriched from blood (not recorded which). The CDR3 bases are TGTGCCAGCAGTCGATTTGGAGGGGGCTCGAGCAATCAGCCCCAGCATTTT. This translates into CASSRFGGGSSNQPQHF.